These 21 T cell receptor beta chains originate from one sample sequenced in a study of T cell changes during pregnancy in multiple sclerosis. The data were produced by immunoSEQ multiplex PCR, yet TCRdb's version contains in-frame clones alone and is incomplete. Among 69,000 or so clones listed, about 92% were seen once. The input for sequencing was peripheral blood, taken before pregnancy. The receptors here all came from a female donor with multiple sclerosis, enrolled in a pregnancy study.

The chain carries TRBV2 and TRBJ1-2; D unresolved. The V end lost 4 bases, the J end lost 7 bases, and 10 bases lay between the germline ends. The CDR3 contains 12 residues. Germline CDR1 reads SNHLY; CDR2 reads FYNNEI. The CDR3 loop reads CASSGAVPGYTF. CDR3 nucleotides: TGTGCCAGCAGTGGGGCAGTCCCTGGCTACACCTTC.

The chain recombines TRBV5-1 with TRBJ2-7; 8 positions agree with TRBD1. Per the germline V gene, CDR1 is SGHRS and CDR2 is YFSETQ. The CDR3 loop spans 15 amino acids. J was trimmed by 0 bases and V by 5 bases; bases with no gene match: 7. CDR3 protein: CASSIDRGASYEQYF. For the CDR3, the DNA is TGCGCCAGCAGTATCGACAGGGGCGCCTCCTACGAGCAGTACTTC.

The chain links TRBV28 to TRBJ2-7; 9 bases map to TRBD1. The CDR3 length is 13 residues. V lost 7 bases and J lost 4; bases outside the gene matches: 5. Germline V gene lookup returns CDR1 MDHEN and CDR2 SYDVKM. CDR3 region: CASTPGQGYEQYF. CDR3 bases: TGTGCCAGCACCCCCGGACAGGGGTACGAGCAGTACTTC.

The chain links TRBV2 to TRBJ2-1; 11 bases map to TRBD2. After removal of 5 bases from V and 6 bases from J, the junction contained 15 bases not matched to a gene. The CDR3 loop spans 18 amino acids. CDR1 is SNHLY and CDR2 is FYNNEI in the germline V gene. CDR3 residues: CASSKGLAAGPRFNEQFF. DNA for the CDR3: TGTGCCAGCAGTAAGGGACTAGCGGCCGGGCCTCGGTTCAATGAGCAGTTCTTC. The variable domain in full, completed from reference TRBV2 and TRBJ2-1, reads EPEVTQTPSHQVTQMGQEVILRCVPISNHLYFYWYRQILGQKVEFLVSFYNNEISEKSEIFDDQFSVERPDGSNFTLKIRSTKLEDSAMYFCASSKGLAAGPRFNEQFFGPGTRLTVL.

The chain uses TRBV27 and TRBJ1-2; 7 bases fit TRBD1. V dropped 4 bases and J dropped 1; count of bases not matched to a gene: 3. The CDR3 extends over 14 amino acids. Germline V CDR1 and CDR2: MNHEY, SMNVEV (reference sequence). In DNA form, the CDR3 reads TGTGCCAGCAGTTCAAGACAGGGTAACTATGGCTACACCTTC. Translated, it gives CASSSRQGNYGYTF.

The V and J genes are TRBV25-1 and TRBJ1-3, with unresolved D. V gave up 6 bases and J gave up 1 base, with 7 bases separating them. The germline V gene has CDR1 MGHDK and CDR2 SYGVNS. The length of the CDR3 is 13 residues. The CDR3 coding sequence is TGTGCCAGCAGCCGCACATCTGGAAACACCATATATTTT. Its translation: CASSRTSGNTIYF.

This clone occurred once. The CDR3 spells CASSIKRNLYNEQFF. The CDR3 region has the DNA TGTGCCAGTAGTATCAAGCGGAATTTGTACAATGAGCAGTTCTTC. The chain carries TRBV19 and TRBJ2-1, with D tentatively TRBD2 (5 bases). The V gene lost 3 bases and the J gene lost 4 bases, with 13 bases spanning the gap. CDR1 LNHDA and CDR2 SQIVND come from the germline V gene (reference sequence). The CDR3 runs 15 residues.

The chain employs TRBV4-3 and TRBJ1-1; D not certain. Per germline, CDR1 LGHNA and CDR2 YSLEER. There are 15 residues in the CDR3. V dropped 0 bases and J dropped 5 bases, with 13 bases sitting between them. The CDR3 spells CASSQEFISRTEAFF. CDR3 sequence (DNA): TGCGCCAGCAGCCAAGAATTTATATCCCGGACTGAAGCTTTCTTT.

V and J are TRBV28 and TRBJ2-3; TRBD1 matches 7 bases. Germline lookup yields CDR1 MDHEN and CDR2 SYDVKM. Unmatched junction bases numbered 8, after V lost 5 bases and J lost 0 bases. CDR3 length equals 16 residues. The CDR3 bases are TGTGCCAGCAGTGACAAGGACAGGTTTAGCACAGATACGCAGTATTTT. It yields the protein CASSDKDRFSTDTQYF.

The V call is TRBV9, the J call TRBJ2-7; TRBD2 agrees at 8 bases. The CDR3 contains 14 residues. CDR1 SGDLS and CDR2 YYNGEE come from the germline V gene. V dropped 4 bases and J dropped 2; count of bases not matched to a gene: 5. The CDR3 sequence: CASSKDGGAYEQYF. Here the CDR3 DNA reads TGTGCCAGCAGCAAGGACGGGGGGGCCTACGAGCAGTACTTC.

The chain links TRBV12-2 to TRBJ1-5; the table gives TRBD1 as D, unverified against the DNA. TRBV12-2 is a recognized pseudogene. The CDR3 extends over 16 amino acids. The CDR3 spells CASRWQVISCDGPQHF. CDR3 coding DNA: TGTGCAAGTCGCTGGCAGGTCATCTCGTGCGATGGGCCCCAGCATTTT.

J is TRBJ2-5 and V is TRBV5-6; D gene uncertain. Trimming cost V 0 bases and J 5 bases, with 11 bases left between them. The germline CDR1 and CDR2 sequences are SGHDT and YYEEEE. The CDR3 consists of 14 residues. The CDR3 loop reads CASSLGLTSETQYF. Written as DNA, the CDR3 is TGTGCCAGCAGCTTGGGACTCACGTCGGAGACCCAGTACTTC.

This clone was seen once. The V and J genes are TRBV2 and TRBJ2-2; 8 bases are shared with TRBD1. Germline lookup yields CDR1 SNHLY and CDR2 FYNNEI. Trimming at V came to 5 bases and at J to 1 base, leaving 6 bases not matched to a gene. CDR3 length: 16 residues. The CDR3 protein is CASSPKTGENTGELFF. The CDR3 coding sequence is TGTGCCAGCAGTCCCAAGACAGGGGAGAACACCGGGGAGCTGTTTTTT.

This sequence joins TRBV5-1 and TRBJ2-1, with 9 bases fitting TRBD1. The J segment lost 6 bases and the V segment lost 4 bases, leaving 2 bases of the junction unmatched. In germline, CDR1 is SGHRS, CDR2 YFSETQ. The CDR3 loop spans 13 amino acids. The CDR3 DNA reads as TGCGCCAGCAGCGTGGACAGGGGCAATGAGCAGTTCTTC. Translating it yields CASSVDRGNEQFF.

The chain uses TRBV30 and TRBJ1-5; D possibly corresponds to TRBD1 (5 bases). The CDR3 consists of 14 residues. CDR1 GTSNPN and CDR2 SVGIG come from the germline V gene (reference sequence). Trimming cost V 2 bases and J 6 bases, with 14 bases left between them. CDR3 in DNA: TGTGCCTGGAGTCTCCTTGGGGGGAGTCAGCCCCAGCATTTT. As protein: CAWSLLGGSQPQHF.

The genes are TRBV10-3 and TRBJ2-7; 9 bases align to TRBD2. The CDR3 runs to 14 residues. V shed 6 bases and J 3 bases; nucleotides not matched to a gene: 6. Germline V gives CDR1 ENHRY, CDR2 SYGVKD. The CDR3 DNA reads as TGTGCCATCAGGGGGGCGGGAGGGGACTACGAGCAGTACTTC. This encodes CAIRGAGGDYEQYF.

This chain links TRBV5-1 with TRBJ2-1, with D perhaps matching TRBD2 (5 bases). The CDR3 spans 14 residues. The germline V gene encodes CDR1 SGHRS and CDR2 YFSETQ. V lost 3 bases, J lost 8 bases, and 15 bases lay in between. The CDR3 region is CASSWEPQRDEQFF. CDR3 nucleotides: TGCGCCAGCAGCTGGGAGCCCCAGAGGGATGAGCAGTTCTTC.

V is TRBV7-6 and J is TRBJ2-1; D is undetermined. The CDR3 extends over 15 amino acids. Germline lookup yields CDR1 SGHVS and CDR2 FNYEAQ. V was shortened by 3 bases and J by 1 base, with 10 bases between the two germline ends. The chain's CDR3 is CASSLVADSYNEQFF. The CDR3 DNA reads TGTGCCAGCAGCTTGGTAGCCGATTCCTACAATGAGCAGTTCTTC. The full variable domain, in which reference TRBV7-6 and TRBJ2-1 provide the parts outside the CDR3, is GAGVSQSPRYKVTKRGQDVALRCDPISGHVSLYWYRQALGQGPEFLTYFNYEAQQDKSGLPNDRFSAERPEGSISTLTIQRTEQRDSAMYRCASSLVADSYNEQFFGPGTRLTVL.

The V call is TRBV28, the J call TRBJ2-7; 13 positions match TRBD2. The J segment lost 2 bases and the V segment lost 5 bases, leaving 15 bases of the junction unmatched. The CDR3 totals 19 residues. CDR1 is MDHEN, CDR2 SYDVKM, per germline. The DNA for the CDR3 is TGTGCCAGCAGTACCACACGGACTAGCGGGAGAGATCCCCCCTACGAGCAGTACTTC. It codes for CASSTTRTSGRDPPYEQYF.

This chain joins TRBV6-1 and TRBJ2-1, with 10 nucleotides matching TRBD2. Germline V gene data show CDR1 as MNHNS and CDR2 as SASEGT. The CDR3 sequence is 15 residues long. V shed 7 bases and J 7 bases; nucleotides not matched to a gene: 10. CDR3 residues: CASTSRLAGSNEQFF. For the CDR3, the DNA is TGTGCCAGCACCTCTAGACTAGCGGGCTCGAATGAGCAGTTCTTC.

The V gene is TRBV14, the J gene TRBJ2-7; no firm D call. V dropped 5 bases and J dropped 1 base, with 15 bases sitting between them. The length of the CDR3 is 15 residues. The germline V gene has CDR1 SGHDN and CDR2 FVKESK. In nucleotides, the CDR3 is TGTGCCAGCAGCTCGCATCTGACTGAATCCTACGAGCAGTACTTC. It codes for CASSSHLTESYEQYF.